One and the same sample provided the 8 T cell receptor beta chains below, sequenced in a study of blood T cell repertoires in COVID-19. This table comes from immunoSEQ multiplex PCR, and its TCRdb copy is limited to in-frame clones, with some not included. The top ten clones hold roughly 1.9% of a sample with a few hundred thousand clones, around 87% of them seen once. The source material was PBMCs or T cells enriched from blood (not recorded which). These receptors originate from a man aged 40-50 years in a cohort exposed to, infected with or recovered from COVID-19 (not recorded which).

This clone appeared once. This chain links TRBV2 with TRBJ1-1, with 9 bases identical to TRBD1. CDR1 and CDR2 (germline): SNHLY, FYNNEI. J was trimmed by 8 bases and V by 6 bases; bases with no gene match: 7. This CDR3 has 13 amino acids. CDR3 protein: CASRPTGGAEAFF. For the CDR3, the DNA is TGTGCCAGCAGGCCAACAGGGGGCGCGGAAGCTTTCTTT.

V gene TRBV7-8 combines with J gene TRBJ2-3; 9 bases agree with TRBD1. CDR3 size: 18 residues. The V segment lost 5 bases and the J segment 2 bases; nucleotides outside the gene matches: 14. Per germline, CDR1 SGHVS and CDR2 FQNEAQ. CDR3 bases: TGTGCCAGCAGCCCTAGGTCATCGGGGACAGGGATCACAGATACGCAGTATTTT. As protein: CASSPRSSGTGITDTQYF.

The J gene is TRBJ2-4, the V gene TRBV19; TRBD2 is a possible D gene (6 bases). Germline V gene data show CDR1 as LNHDA and CDR2 as SQIVND (reference sequence). Trimming pared 3 bases from V and 3 bases from J, leaving 12 bases between. The CDR3 is 15 residues long. The CDR3 here is CASSILASDKNIQYF. In DNA form, the CDR3 reads TGTGCCAGTAGTATTCTAGCGTCGGACAAAAACATTCAGTACTTC. Drawing the rest from reference TRBV19 and TRBJ2-4, the complete variable domain is DGGITQSPKYLFRKEGQNVTLSCEQNLNHDAMYWYRQDPGQGLRLIYYSQIVNDFQKGDIAEGYSVSREKKESFPLTVTSAQKNPTAFYLCASSILASDKNIQYFGAGTRLSVL.

CDR3 sequence: CAISESWEGWDTQYF. The DNA for the CDR3 is TGTGCCATCAGTGAGTCATGGGAGGGCTGGGATACGCAGTATTTT. V gene TRBV10-3 combines with J gene TRBJ2-3; TRBD2 agrees at 7 bases. Germline V gives CDR1 ENHRY, CDR2 SYGVKD. The CDR3 covers 15 residues. V shed 0 bases, J shed 6 bases, and the junction held 6 bases outside the gene matches.

The rearrangement links TRBV7-9 to TRBJ1-5, with TRBD1 matching 7 bases. The CDR3 covers 15 residues. The V gene's germline CDR1 is SEHNR and CDR2 FQNEAQ (reference sequence). With V trimmed by 5 bases and J by 0 bases, 4 bases remained unmatched. This CDR3 reads CASSMGQTSNQPQHF. CDR3 in DNA: TGTGCCAGCAGCATGGGACAGACTAGCAATCAGCCCCAGCATTTT.

This chain's CDR3 is CATLGYEQYF. CDR3 DNA: TGTGCCACCCTAGGCTACGAGCAGTACTTC. This chain uses TRBV28 with TRBJ2-7; D is undetermined. V shed 10 bases and J shed 3 bases, with 7 bases lying between them. CDR3 size: 10 residues. CDR1 and CDR2 from the germline V gene are MDHEN and SYDVKM.

The rearrangement uses TRBV20-1 and TRBJ2-1; D unresolved. CDR1 and CDR2 from the germline V gene are DFQATT and SNEGSKA (reference sequence). The CDR3 covers 11 residues. Trimming removed 5 bases at V and 9 bases at J, with 11 bases between. The CDR3, as DNA: TGCAGTGCTCTTCTGAGTGGTGAGCAGTTCTTC. It yields the protein CSALLSGEQFF.

The V call is TRBV14, the J call TRBJ1-6; TRBD1 is a possible D gene (5 bases). Trimming took 0 bases from V and 10 from J, leaving 10 bases between them. Germline CDR1 is SGHDN and CDR2 is FVKESK. The CDR3 spans 14 residues. CDR3 amino acids: CASSQDQGRSPLHF. In DNA form, the CDR3 reads TGTGCCAGCAGCCAAGATCAGGGCAGGTCACCCCTCCACTTT.